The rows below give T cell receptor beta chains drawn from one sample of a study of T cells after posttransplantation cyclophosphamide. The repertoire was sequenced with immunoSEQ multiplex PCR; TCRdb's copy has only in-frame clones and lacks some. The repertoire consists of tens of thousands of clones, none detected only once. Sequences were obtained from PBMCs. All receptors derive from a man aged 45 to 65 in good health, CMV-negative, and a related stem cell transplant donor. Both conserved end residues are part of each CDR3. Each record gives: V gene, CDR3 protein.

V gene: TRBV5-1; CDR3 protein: CASSLVLAGNNEQFF
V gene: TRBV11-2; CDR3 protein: CASSLVIPGQGAGDTQYF
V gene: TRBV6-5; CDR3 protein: CASSYRGQSYEQYF
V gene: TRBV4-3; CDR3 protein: CASSQVFYIELGHFAEAFF
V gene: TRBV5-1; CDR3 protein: CASKLGQGQNFF
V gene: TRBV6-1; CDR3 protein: CASSEGAAYTRPSGGYEQYF
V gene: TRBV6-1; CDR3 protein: CASQGILNQPQHF
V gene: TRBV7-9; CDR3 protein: CASTKAAGQGGDTF
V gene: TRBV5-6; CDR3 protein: CASSRAGTAAYNEQFF
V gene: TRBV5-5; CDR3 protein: CASSRGASGSGQNIQYF
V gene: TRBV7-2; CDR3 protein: CASSPTPGQQTEAFF
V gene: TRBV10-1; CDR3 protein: CASGDSNYGYTF
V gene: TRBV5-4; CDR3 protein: CASRGGLSYNEQFF
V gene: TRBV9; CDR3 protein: CASSVGGQGARGNTIYF
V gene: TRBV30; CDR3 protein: CAWMEGGFAGELFF
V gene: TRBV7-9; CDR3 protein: CASSPPLRQSTDTQYF
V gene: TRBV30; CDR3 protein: CAWSKGGQGTDTQYF
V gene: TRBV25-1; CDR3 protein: CASSAYLLQETQYF
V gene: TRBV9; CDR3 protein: CASSVRTGGRNEQFF
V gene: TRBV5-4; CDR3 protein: CAIGLAGGETQYF
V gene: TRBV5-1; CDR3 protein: CALGGGGFF
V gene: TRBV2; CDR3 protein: CASSEMGGTEAFF
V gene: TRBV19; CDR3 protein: CASFDRSRNTGELFF
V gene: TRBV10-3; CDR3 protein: CAISEGVLRSMDTQYF
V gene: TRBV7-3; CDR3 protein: CASSPVPGTYSYNEQFF
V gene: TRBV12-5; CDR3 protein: CASGLRQDTEAFF
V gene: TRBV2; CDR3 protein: CASKRSDYEQYF
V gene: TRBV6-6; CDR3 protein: CASSSTPGQFF
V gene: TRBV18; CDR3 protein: CASSLNGHTEAFF
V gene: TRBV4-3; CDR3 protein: CASSPKASGGVETQYF
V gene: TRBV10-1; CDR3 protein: CASRQGQGDYEQYF
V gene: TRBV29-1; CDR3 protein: CSAQGFYNEQFF
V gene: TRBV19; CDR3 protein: CASSPQGRQEDFF
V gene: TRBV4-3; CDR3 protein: CASSQDRVKEYTEAFF
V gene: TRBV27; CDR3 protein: CASSLSIFQWGQGQNTEAFF
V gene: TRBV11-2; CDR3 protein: CASSAGPGEQFF
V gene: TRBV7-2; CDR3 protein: CASSLAGQGNTIYF
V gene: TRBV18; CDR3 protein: CASSAGESRNEQFF